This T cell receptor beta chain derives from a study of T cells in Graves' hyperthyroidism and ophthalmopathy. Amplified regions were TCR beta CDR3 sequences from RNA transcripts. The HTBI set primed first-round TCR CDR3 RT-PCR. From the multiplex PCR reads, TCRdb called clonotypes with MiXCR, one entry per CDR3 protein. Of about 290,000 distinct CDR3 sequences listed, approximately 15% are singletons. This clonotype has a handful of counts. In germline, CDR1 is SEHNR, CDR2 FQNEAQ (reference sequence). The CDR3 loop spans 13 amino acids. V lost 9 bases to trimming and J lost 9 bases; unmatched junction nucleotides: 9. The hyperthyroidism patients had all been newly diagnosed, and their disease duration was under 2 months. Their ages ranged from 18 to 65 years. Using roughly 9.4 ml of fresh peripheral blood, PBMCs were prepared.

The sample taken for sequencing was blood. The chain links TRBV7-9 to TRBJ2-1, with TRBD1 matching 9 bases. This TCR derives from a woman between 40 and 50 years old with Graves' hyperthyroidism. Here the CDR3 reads CASTPTGGGEQFF. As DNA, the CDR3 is TGTGCCAGTACCCCGACAGGGGGAGGTGAGCAGTTCTTC. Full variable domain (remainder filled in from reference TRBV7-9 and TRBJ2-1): DTGVSQNPRHKITKRGQNVTFRCDPISEHNRLYWYRQTLGQGPEFLTYFQNEAQLEKSRLLSDRFSAERPKGSFSTLEIQRTEQGDSAMYLCASTPTGGGEQFFGPGTRLTVL.